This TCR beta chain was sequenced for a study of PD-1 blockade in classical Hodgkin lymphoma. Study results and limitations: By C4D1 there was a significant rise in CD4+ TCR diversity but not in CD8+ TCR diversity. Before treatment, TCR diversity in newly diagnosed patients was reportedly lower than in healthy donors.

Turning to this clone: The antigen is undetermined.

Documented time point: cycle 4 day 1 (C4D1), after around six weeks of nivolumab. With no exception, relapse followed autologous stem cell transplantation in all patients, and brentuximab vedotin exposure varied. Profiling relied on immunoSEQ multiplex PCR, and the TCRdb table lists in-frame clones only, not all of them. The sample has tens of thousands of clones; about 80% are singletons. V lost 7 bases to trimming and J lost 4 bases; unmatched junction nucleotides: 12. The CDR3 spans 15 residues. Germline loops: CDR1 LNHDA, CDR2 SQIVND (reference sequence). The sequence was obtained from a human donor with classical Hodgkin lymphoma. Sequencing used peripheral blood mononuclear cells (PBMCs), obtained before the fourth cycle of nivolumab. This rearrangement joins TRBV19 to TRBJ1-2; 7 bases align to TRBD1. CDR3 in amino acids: CASTPRQGLSYGYTF. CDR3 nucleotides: TGTGCCAGTACCCCGAGACAGGGTCTTTCCTATGGCTACACCTTC.